This T cell receptor beta chain was documented in a study of T cells in Graves' hyperthyroidism and ophthalmopathy. Clinical symptoms, serum thyroxine, TRAb, thyroid ultrasound and orbital computed tomography established diagnosis. This clonotype came up many times. Antigen specificity is unknown. Whole-study findings and limits: A median around 6.4 months before onset, the model predicted ophthalmopathy. Blood also contained most expanded thyroid clonotypes above 0.001.

The CDR3 regions of TCR beta were amplified from RNA transcripts. Primed by the HTBI set, a first-round RT-PCR was run on the TCR CDR3. Each CDR3 protein is one row after TCRdb ran MiXCR on the multiplex PCR reads. The table lists about 360,000 distinct CDR3 sequences, around a sixth of them singletons. Germline V lookup: CDR1 GTSNPN, CDR2 SVGIG (reference sequence). The CDR3 contains 15 residues. The ends lost 3 bases at V and 3 bases at J; junction bases unmatched: 9. The origin of this receptor is a woman in her late teens or twenties with Graves' hyperthyroidism that later progressed to Graves' ophthalmopathy. V and J are TRBV30 and TRBJ1-2, with 8 positions matching TRBD1. Sequenced: blood. CDR3 sequence: CAWSVAGQEDYGYTF. In DNA, the CDR3 is TGTGCCTGGAGCGTAGCGGGACAGGAGGACTATGGCTACACCTTC.